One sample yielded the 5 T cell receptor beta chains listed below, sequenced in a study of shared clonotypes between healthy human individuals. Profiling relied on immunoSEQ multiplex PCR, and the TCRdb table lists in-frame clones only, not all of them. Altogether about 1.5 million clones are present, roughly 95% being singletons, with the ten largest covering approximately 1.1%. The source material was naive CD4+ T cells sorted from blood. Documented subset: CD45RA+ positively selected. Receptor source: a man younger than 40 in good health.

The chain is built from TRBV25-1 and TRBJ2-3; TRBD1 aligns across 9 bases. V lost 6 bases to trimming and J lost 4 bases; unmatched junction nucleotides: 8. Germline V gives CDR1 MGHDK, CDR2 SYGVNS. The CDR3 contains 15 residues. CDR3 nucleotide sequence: TGTGCCAGCAGGGCCCGGGACAGGGTTTCAGATACGCAGTATTTT. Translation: CASRARDRVSDTQYF.

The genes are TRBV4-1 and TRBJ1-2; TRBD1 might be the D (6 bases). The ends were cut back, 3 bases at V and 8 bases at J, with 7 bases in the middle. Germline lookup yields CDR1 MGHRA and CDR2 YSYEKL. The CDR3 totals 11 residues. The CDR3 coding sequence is TGCGCCAGCAGCCACGGACAGGGCTACACCTTC. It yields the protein CASSHGQGYTF.

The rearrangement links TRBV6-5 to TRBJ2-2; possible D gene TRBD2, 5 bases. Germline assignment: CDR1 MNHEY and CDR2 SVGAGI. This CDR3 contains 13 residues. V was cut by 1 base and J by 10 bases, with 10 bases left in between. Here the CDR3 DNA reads TGTGCCAGCAGTTACTTAGGGCGGGTGGAGCTGTTTTTT. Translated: CASSYLGRVELFF.

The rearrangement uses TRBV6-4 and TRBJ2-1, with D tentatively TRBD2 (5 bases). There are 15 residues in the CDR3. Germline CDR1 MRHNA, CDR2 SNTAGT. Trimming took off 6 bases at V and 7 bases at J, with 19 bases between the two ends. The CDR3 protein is CASRGEVPRGNEQFF. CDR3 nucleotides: TGTGCCAGCAGGGGAGAGGTTCCGAGAGGAAATGAGCAGTTCTTC.

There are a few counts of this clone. CDR3 nucleotides: TGTGCCAGCAGTGAAACTAGCAATCAGCCCCAGCATTTT. Translated: CASSETSNQPQHF. The V call is TRBV6-1, the J call TRBJ1-5; D ambiguous. Trimming removed 2 bases at V and 0 bases at J, with 2 bases between. The length of the CDR3 is 13 residues. Germline values: CDR1 MNHNS, CDR2 SASEGT.